The sequence of this T cell receptor (beta chain) was determined in a study of T cell responses to AZD1222 COVID-19 vaccine. Of note for this clone: Its antigen is as yet unknown.

The CDR3 consists of 12 residues. Regarding the study as a whole: Variant regions that are unmutated are reportedly the target of nearly half of spike-specific TCRs.

The table came from immunoSEQ multiplex PCR; TCRdb's copy has only in-frame clones and leaves some out. The table lists about 140,000 clones, roughly 93% of them singletons. The chain has TRBV21-1 and TRBJ1-1; no check of the table's D call, TRBD1, against the DNA was made. TRBV21-1 is given as a pseudogene. The sequence derives from an adult who received the AZD1222 COVID-19 vaccine. Source: peripheral blood, taken 28 days after the second AZD1222 dose. The CDR3 spells CASIYRGLEAFF. CDR3 nucleotides: TGTGCCAGCATCTACAGGGGACTTGAAGCTTTCTTT.